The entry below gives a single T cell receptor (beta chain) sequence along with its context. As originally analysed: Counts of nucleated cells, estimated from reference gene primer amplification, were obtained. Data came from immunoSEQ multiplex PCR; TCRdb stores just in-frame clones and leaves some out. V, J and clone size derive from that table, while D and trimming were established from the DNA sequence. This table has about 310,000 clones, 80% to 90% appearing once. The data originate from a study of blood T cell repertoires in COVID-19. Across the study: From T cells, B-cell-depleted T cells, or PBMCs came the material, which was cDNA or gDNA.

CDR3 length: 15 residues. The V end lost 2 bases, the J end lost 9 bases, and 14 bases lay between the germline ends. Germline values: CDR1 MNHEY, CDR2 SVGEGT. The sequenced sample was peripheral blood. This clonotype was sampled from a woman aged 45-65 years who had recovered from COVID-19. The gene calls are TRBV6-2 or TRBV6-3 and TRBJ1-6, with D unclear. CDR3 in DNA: TGTGCCAGCAGTTACGTCGGGGTGCGGGGTTCACCCCTCCACTTT. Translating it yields CASSYVGVRGSPLHF.